These 23 T cell receptor beta chains came from one sample sequenced in a study of OX40 agonist ivuxolimab in advanced cancers. Generated by immunoSEQ multiplex PCR, the TCRdb table keeps only in-frame clones and is missing some. Here the sample spans over 65,000 clones, roughly four fifths being singletons. Source: CD4+ or CD8+ T cells sorted from blood, taken in a trial of the OX40 agonist ivuxolimab. The receptors originated from an adult with an advanced solid tumor such as melanoma, head and neck, liver or kidney cancer.

The J gene is TRBJ1-3, the V gene TRBV7-9; 8 nucleotides align to TRBD1. Trimming cost V 4 bases and J 6 bases; bases outside gene matches: 8. CDR3 length equals 15 residues. CDR1 and CDR2 from the germline V gene are SEHNR and FQNEAQ (reference sequence). The CDR3 DNA follows: TGTGCCAGCAGCTCCCGGACAGGGCCCGAAAACACCATATATTTT. It translates to CASSSRTGPENTIYF.

V is TRBV19 and J is TRBJ1-4; D is unresolved. Germline V gives CDR1 LNHDA, CDR2 SQIVND (reference sequence). The CDR3 totals 16 residues. V lost 5 bases to trimming and J lost 0 bases, with 13 bases between them. This CDR3 reads CASSLKDFPTNEKLFF. In DNA, the CDR3 is TGTGCCAGTAGTTTAAAAGACTTTCCAACTAATGAAAAACTGTTTTTT.

V is TRBV7-2 and J is TRBJ2-4; TRBD1 is a possible D gene (6 bases). Germline CDR1 and CDR2: SGHTA and FQGNSA. The CDR3 runs to 15 residues. Trimming took off 5 bases at V and 3 bases at J, with 14 bases between the two ends. The CDR3: CASSQDSSGKNIQYF. The CDR3, as DNA: TGTGCCAGCAGCCAGGACAGTTCGGGCAAAAACATTCAGTACTTC.

This clone was recorded only once. This chain uses TRBV11-2 with TRBJ1-1; D uncertain. The CDR3 loop spans 15 amino acids. The germline CDR1 and CDR2 sequences are SGHAT and FQNNGV. The V and J ends lost 0 bases and 0 bases respectively, with 8 bases between them. The DNA of the CDR3 is TGTGCCAGCAGCTTAGAAAGGGTTATGAACACTGAAGCTTTCTTT. It encodes CASSLERVMNTEAFF.

This sequence joins TRBV7-8 and TRBJ1-5; D not resolved. The CDR3 extends over 14 amino acids. Germline V gene sequence: CDR1 SGHVS, CDR2 FQNEAQ. The V gene lost 3 bases and the J gene lost 6 bases, with 12 bases spanning the gap. The CDR3 sequence: CASSFVGRGQPQHF. The CDR3 DNA reads as TGTGCCAGCAGCTTCGTGGGCCGAGGTCAGCCCCAGCATTTT.

This sequence joins TRBV7-6 and TRBJ1-1; maybe TRBD1 (6 bases). This CDR3 is 12 amino acids long. Between the trimmed V and J ends, which lost 5 bases and 5 bases, there was a span of 9 bases. Germline CDR1 reads SGHVS; CDR2 reads FNYEAQ. The CDR3 DNA follows: TGTGCCAGCAGCCACCAGGGGACTGAAGCTTTCTTT. It encodes CASSHQGTEAFF.

The genes are TRBV4-1 and TRBJ2-6; the D is unclear. V dropped 1 base and J dropped 0 bases, with 7 bases sitting between them. CDR1 and CDR2 from the germline V gene are MGHRA and YSYEKL. This CDR3 comprises 16 residues. The CDR3 protein is CASSQVGGSGANVLTF. In DNA, the CDR3 is TGCGCCAGCAGCCAAGTGGGTGGCTCTGGGGCCAACGTCCTGACTTTC.

In its sample, this clone was seen once. V is TRBV9 and J is TRBJ2-6; 12 bases map to TRBD1. This CDR3 comprises 18 residues. CDR1 SGDLS and CDR2 YYNGEE come from the germline V gene. The V segment lost 4 bases and the J segment 3 bases; nucleotides outside the gene matches: 8. CDR3 DNA sequence: TGTGCCAGCAGCAAAGGAGGGACAGGGGGCCTTGGGGCCAACGTCCTGACTTTC. This encodes CASSKGGTGGLGANVLTF.

V is TRBV19 and J is TRBJ1-2; no clear D gene. Per germline, CDR1 LNHDA and CDR2 SQIVND (reference sequence). The germline V and J ends were trimmed by 8 bases and 1 base, with 8 bases remaining between them. This CDR3 contains 12 residues. The CDR3 sequence is CASFASNYGYTF. The DNA of the CDR3 is TGTGCCAGTTTTGCTAGTAACTATGGCTACACCTTC. Full variable domain (rest looked up from reference TRBV19 and TRBJ1-2): DGGITQSPKYLFRKEGQNVTLSCEQNLNHDAMYWYRQDPGQGLRLIYYSQIVNDFQKGDIAEGYSVSREKKESFPLTVTSAQKNPTAFYLCASFASNYGYTFGSGTRLTVV.

V and J are TRBV10-3 and TRBJ2-5; D may be TRBD2 (6 bases). The CDR3 runs to 15 residues. Germline values: CDR1 ENHRY, CDR2 SYGVKD. V shed 4 bases and J shed 3 bases, with 15 bases lying between them. The CDR3 DNA follows: TGTGCCATCAGTGGATTGGAGGGAGCCAAAGAGACCCAGTACTTC. Translating it yields CAISGLEGAKETQYF.

The chain employs TRBV11-2 and TRBJ2-7; D unresolved. Germline values: CDR1 SGHAT, CDR2 FQNNGV. V gave up 4 bases and J gave up 3 bases, with 7 bases separating them. This CDR3 comprises 12 residues. The CDR3 spells CASSSPDYEQYF. CDR3 nucleotide sequence: TGTGCCAGCAGCTCCCCCGACTACGAGCAGTACTTC.

The chain is built from TRBV28 and TRBJ1-2, with TRBD1 identical over 7 bases. V lost 7 bases and J lost 5; bases outside the gene matches: 13. From germline, CDR1 is MDHEN and CDR2 SYDVKM. CDR3 size: 15 residues. The CDR3, as DNA: TGTGCCAGCACCTGGGAGGGGGCTAATGTTTATGGCTACACCTTC. Amino acid sequence: CASTWEGANVYGYTF.

V is TRBV5-1 and J is TRBJ1-6; D unclear. CDR1 is SGHRS and CDR2 is YFSETQ in the germline V gene. V lost 0 bases to trimming and J lost 7 bases, with 11 bases between them. This CDR3 comprises 15 residues. CDR3 coding DNA: TGCGCCAGCAGCTTGGCAACGGCCAGAAATTCACCCCTCCACTTT. Translation gives CASSLATARNSPLHF.

J is TRBJ2-1 and V is TRBV27; 10 nucleotides align to TRBD1. Losses at the gene ends were 6 bases for V and 8 bases for J; bases not matched to a gene: 19. The CDR3 covers 18 residues. From germline, CDR1 is MNHEY and CDR2 SMNVEV (reference sequence). The CDR3 DNA sequence: TGTGCCAGCAGGGGAGGCTCCGGTATAGGACAGGGGGGCGATGAGCAGTTCTTC. Translating gives CASRGGSGIGQGGDEQFF.

The table lists this clone with a few counts. The chain recombines TRBV6-1 with TRBJ1-6; D uncertain. V lost 3 bases and J lost 0, with 6 bases in between. This CDR3 is 15 amino acids long. Germline CDR1 MNHNS, CDR2 SASEGT. CDR3 sequence (DNA): TGTGCCAGCAGTGAGGTGAGCTCCTATAATTCACCCCTCCACTTT. This encodes CASSEVSSYNSPLHF.

V usage is TRBV5-1 and J usage is TRBJ1-5; D call uncertain. The V end lost 0 bases, the J end lost 3 bases, and 10 bases lay between the germline ends. This CDR3 is built from 15 residues. CDR1 and CDR2 from the germline V gene are SGHRS and YFSETQ. The CDR3, as DNA: TGCGCCAGCAGCTTGGCGGGGTTTTTCAATCAGCCCCAGCATTTT. This gives the protein CASSLAGFFNQPQHF. The variable domain in full, with the rest retrieved from reference TRBV5-1 and TRBJ1-5, is KAGVTQTPRYLIKTRGQQVTLSCSPISGHRSVSWYQQTPGQGLQFLFEYFSETQRNKGNFPGRFSGRQFSNSRSEMNVSTLELGDSALYLCASSLAGFFNQPQHFGDGTRLSIL.

This clone was detected a few times. CDR3 loop: CASSLGDTSQAFF. CDR3 in DNA: TGCGCCAGCAGCTTGGGGGACACATCCCAAGCTTTCTTT. The V call is TRBV5-1, the J call TRBJ1-1, with a possible D match to TRBD1 (6 bases). CDR3 length equals 13 residues. CDR1 and CDR2 (germline): SGHRS, YFSETQ. Trimming pared 0 bases from V and 9 bases from J, leaving 12 bases between.

V and J are TRBV7-3 and TRBJ2-1; 7 bases agree with TRBD2. In germline, CDR1 is SGHTA, CDR2 FQGTGA. The CDR3 covers 15 residues. V lost 5 bases, J lost 1 base, and 5 bases stayed unmatched. The DNA for the CDR3 is TGTGCCAGCAGCACGACTAGCAGTTCCTACAATGAGCAGTTCTTC. Translating gives CASSTTSSSYNEQFF.

The gene calls are TRBV18 and TRBJ1-3; D is undetermined. The CDR3 has 16 residues. Germline-derived CDR1 and CDR2 are KGHSH and LQKENI. V was clipped by 6 bases and J by 1 base, with 16 bases between them. The CDR3 DNA reads TGTGCCAGCTCGGAGAGGATACCGGAGTCTGGAAACACCATATATTTT. It yields the protein CASSERIPESGNTIYF.

This clone was seen a single time. This chain links TRBV5-1 with TRBJ2-2; TRBD1 matches 7 bases. V was clipped by 0 bases and J by 4 bases; unmatched bases: 9. The length of the CDR3 is 17 residues. In germline, CDR1 is SGHRS, CDR2 YFSETQ. The CDR3 nucleotides read TGCGCCAGCAGCTTGGTTCCGACAGGGTCGAGCACCGGGGAGCTGTTTTTT. Translation: CASSLVPTGSSTGELFF.

CDR3 sequence: CASSFIAGPGETQYF. The CDR3, as DNA: TGTGCCAGCAGCTTCATAGCGGGACCTGGGGAGACCCAGTACTTC. This chain links TRBV7-2 with TRBJ2-5; 8 bases match TRBD2. CDR3 length: 15 amino acids. The J segment lost 5 bases and the V segment lost 3 bases, leaving 8 bases of the junction unmatched. Germline loops: CDR1 SGHTA, CDR2 FQGNSA.

The chain joins TRBV4-3 to TRBJ2-7; D is perhaps TRBD2 (6 bases). Trimming removed 0 bases at V and 0 bases at J, with 6 bases between. CDR3 length equals 14 residues. Germline V gives CDR1 LGHNA, CDR2 YSLEER. CDR3 in amino acids: CASSQEGGSYEQYF. The DNA of the CDR3 is TGCGCCAGCAGCCAAGAGGGGGGCTCCTACGAGCAGTACTTC.

CDR3 bases: TGTGCCAGCAGTAAGCTTGGAATCGTCGGCTACACCTTC. This translates into CASSKLGIVGYTF. This chain joins TRBV2 and TRBJ1-2; no firm D call. This CDR3 spans 13 amino acids. In germline, CDR1 is SNHLY, CDR2 FYNNEI. The V end was cut by 5 bases, the J end by 8 bases, with 15 bases between.